This TCR beta chain emerged from a study of graft-versus-host responses after intestinal transplantation. About the study: Multivisceral, liver-intestinal, or isolated intestinal transplants were received by the recipients. After anti-thymocyte globulin induction, recipients took tacrolimus and steroids for two to three years.

About this clone itself: Its target is unknown.

Here immunoSEQ multiplex PCR was the method, and the copy in TCRdb shows in-frame clones only, minus some. The sample carries over 65,000 clones, 90% to 95% recorded once. Trimming left V 3 bases short and J 4 bases short, with 21 bases between. The CDR3 totals 17 residues. CDR1 and CDR2 (germline): KGHSH, LQKENI. Study-level results: The presence of high graft-versus-host to host-versus-graft clonal ratios in allografts characterized patients with graft-donor T cell macrochimerism. There was an association between peak levels of circulating GvH clones and early post-transplant HvG declines.

The clonotype comes from a human donor who received an intestinal transplant. This rearrangement joins TRBV18 to TRBJ1-2; perhaps TRBD1 as D (6 bases). The source was unstimulated CD4+ T cells sorted from spleen or lymph node cells, collected before intestinal transplant. CDR3: CASSPEARGPRSYGYTF. The DNA for the CDR3 is TGTGCCAGCTCACCGGAGGCCAGGGGCCCTAGGAGCTATGGCTACACCTTC.